The clone carrying this T cell receptor (beta chain) was seen at least ten times. Distinct nucleotide sequences in the sample also encode this CDR3. The data originate from a study of shared clonotypes between healthy human individuals. In the study overall: Each donor contributed plates that comprised three CD4 naive, three CD4 memory, two CD8 naive and one CD8 memory.

Produced via immunoSEQ multiplex PCR; TCRdb's table is partial and in-frame only. The table records over 2 million clones, roughly 94% of them present only once. V lost 1 base and J 4 bases, leaving 5 bases between the germline ends. The CDR3 spans 12 residues. CDR1 SGHAT and CDR2 FQNNGV come from the germline V gene. The clonotype was recovered from a man aged 18 to 35 in good health. Material for sequencing was naive CD4+ T cells sorted from blood. The sample's subset: CD45RA+ positively selected. The V gene is TRBV11-2, the J gene TRBJ2-7; D is unclear. The CDR3 spells CASSLGSYEQYF. In DNA form, the CDR3 reads TGTGCCAGCAGCTTAGGCAGTTACGAGCAGTACTTC.